The clone carrying this T cell receptor beta chain was counted many times. Its target is not known. TCRdb called the RT-PCR reads again in MiXCR, with one record for every CDR3 protein. Among hundreds of thousands of distinct CDR3 sequences listed, 10% to 15% were seen once. This specimen comes from a study of response to subunit inactivated influenza vaccine. Study-wide results and limits: Authors suggested each seasonal influenza vaccination recruits few new T cells.

Germline-derived CDR1 and CDR2 are ENHRY and SYGVKD. The CDR3 loop spans 11 amino acids. Deletions cut 8 bases from V and 4 bases from J, with 5 bases between. This receptor was taken from a man aged 50-60 years who received an inactivated influenza vaccine. The input for sequencing was PBMCs from blood, taken on the day of vaccination. This rearrangement joins TRBV10-3 to TRBJ2-2; D is ambiguous. The CDR3 loop reads CAIATTGELFF. The CDR3 nucleotides read TGTGCCATCGCCACCACCGGGGAGCTGTTTTTT.